This TCR beta chain was identified during a study of T cell repertoires in cytomegalovirus infection. General study results and limits: It was HLA-C-restricted CMV-specific TCR beta clonotypes that dominated the response ex vivo.

A remark on this clonotype: Its antigen is as yet unknown.

Germline V CDR1 and CDR2: SGDLS, YYNGEE. V lost 3 bases to trimming and J lost 1 base; unmatched junction nucleotides: 12. The CDR3 length is 17 residues. In TCRdb, the reads were re-called with MiXCR into one record per CDR3 protein. The repertoire includes 250,000 or so distinct CDR3 sequences, 9% to 15% of them detected once, and 1.5% to 2% sits in the top ten. The sample taken for sequencing was PBMCs. The receptor was isolated from a human donor in good health (CMV status not recorded). Some clones in this sample may be carry-over from other donors' samples. The gene calls are TRBV9 and TRBJ1-2; 7 nucleotides agree with TRBD1. The CDR3: CASSARPRQGGNYGYTF. CDR3 DNA: TGTGCCAGCAGCGCGCGCCCCAGACAGGGTGGTAACTATGGCTACACCTTC. Full variable domain (rest looked up from reference TRBV9 and TRBJ1-2): DSGVTQTPKHLITATGQRVTLRCSPRSGDLSVYWYQQSLDQGLQFLIQYYNGEERAKGNILERFSAQQFPDLHSELNLSSLELGDSALYFCASSARPRQGGNYGYTFGSGTRLTVV.